The next 9 T cell receptor beta chains were all read from a single sample in a study of post-analysis software for immune sequencing data. General study results and limits: Patients carried a few TRBV segments more frequently than controls did, and TRBV5-6, TRBV5-1 and TRBV20-1 were among them.

These receptors have no identified antigens. Prepared libraries of TCR beta cDNA carried unique molecular identifiers. Each CDR3 protein gets one entry after TCRdb re-called the PCR reads with MiXCR. The data show 430,000 or so distinct CDR3 sequences, roughly 38% seen once. The sequencing input was blood. These receptors came from a girl aged 2-10 years with multiple sclerosis.

In regard to this clonotype: A read error may produce the germline difference seen at one junction end. The chain carries TRBV7-2 and TRBJ2-1; D assignment may be TRBD1 or TRBD2 (5 bases each). Germline V gene data show CDR1 as SGHTA and CDR2 as FQGNSA. The CDR3 runs to 17 residues. The CDR3 DNA reads as TGCGCCAGCAGCTTAGCCTGGGGGACCGGCTCCTACAATGAGCAGTTCTTC. Protein: CASSLAWGTGSYNEQFF.

This clonotype was picked up a small number of times. CDR3 bases: TGTGCCATCAGTGACCCATTCCACGAGACCCAGTACTTC. Amino acid sequence: CAISDPFHETQYF. This chain links TRBV10-3 with TRBJ2-5; D is unresolved. The CDR3 covers 13 residues. The V end was cut by 3 bases, the J end by 5 bases, with 10 bases between. Germline CDR1 ENHRY, CDR2 SYGVKD.

The CDR3 loop reads CAGYCYEQYF. In DNA, the CDR3 is TGTGCCGGATATTGTTACGAGCAGTACTTC. The gene calls are TRBV19 and TRBJ2-7; D uncertain. V shed 11 bases and J shed 4 bases, with 9 bases lying between them. In germline, CDR1 is LNHDA, CDR2 SQIVND (reference sequence). The CDR3 has 10 residues.

This clonotype has only a few counts. The gene calls are TRBV9 and TRBJ2-1; 9 bases line up with TRBD1. After removal of 3 bases from V and 10 bases from J, the junction contained 8 bases not matched to a gene. The CDR3 has 14 residues. CDR1 and CDR2 (germline): SGDLS, YYNGEE. This chain's CDR3 is CASSGQTGGLEQFF. The CDR3, as DNA: TGTGCCAGCAGCGGACAAACAGGGGGCCTAGAGCAGTTCTTC.

The rearrangement uses TRBV20-1 and TRBJ1-5; D remains ambiguous. In germline, CDR1 is DFQATT, CDR2 SNEGSKA (reference sequence). This CDR3 region has 9 residues. Trimming took off 3 bases at V and 8 bases at J, with 2 bases between the two ends. CDR3 DNA: TGCAGTGCTAGTGAGCCCCAGCATTTT. Residues: CSASEPQHF.

With regard to this clonotype: At one boundary the junction diverges from the germline segment, which might be a read error. The V and J genes are TRBV11-2 and TRBJ1-4, with 7 positions matching TRBD1. CDR1 SGHAT and CDR2 FQNNGV come from the germline V gene. The CDR3 loop spans 13 amino acids. CDR3 DNA sequence: TGTGCCAGCAGCGGGACAGAAAATGAAAAACGGTTTTTT. Residues: CASSGTENEKRFF.

The rearrangement joins TRBV14 to TRBJ2-3; D gene uncertain. Trimming took 1 base from V and 1 from J, leaving 9 bases between them. There are 15 residues in the CDR3. Germline loops: CDR1 SGHDN, CDR2 FVKESK. Here the CDR3 reads CASSQGTSRTDTQYF. In nucleotides, the CDR3 is TGTGCCAGCAGCCAAGGGACCTCTCGCACAGATACGCAGTATTTT. Full variable domain (outside the CDR3, taken from reference TRBV14 and TRBJ2-3): EAGVTQFPSHSVIEKGQTVTLRCDPISGHDNLYWYRRVMGKEIKFLLHFVKESKQDESGMPNNRFLAERTGGTYSTLKVQPAELEDSGVYFCASSQGTSRTDTQYFGPGTRLTVL.

This clonotype has more than one count but fewer than ten. The gene calls are TRBV7-8 and TRBJ2-7, with D tentatively TRBD2 (6 bases). Germline V CDR1 and CDR2: SGHVS, FQNEAQ. Trimming removed 4 bases at V and 4 bases at J, with 23 bases between. The CDR3 loop spans 17 amino acids. As DNA, the CDR3 is TGTGCCAGCAGCTACCCTAGGTTCGCGGGGCTTGAATACGAGCAGTACTTC. Translated: CASSYPRFAGLEYEQYF.

The chain is built from TRBV4-1 and TRBJ2-1; D is perhaps TRBD2 (5 bases). CDR1 and CDR2 (germline): MGHRA, YSYEKL. This CDR3 has 16 residues. V was pared by 3 bases and J by 6 bases, with 18 bases between. In nucleotides, the CDR3 is TGCGCCAGCAGCCAGCCGGGTCCGGGGTTGTCCAATGAGCAGTTCTTC. Protein product: CASSQPGPGLSNEQFF.